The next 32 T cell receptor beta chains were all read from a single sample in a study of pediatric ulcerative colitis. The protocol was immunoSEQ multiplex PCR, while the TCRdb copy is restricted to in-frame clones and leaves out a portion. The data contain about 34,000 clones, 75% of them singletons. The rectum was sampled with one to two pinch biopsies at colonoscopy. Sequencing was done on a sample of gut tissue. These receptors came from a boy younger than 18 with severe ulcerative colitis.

This chain's CDR3 is CASSVDREETQYF. DNA of the CDR3: TGTGCCAGCAGCGTAGATAGGGAAGAGACCCAGTACTTC. The gene calls are TRBV6-1 and TRBJ2-5; D call uncertain. Trimming pared 6 bases from V and 3 bases from J, leaving 11 bases between. CDR1 and CDR2 (germline): MNHNS, SASEGT. The CDR3 has 13 amino acids.

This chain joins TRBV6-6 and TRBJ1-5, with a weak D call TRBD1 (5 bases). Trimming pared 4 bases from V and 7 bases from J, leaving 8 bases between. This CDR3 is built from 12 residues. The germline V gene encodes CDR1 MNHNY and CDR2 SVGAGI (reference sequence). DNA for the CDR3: TGTGCCAGCAGTTGGGAGGGGCAGCCCCAGCATTTT. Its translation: CASSWEGQPQHF.

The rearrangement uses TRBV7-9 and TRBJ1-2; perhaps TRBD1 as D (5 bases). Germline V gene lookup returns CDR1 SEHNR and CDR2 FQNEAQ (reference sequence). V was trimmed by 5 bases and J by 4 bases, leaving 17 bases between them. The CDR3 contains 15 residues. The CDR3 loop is CASSPLAGLAYGYTF. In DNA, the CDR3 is TGTGCCAGCAGCCCGTTAGCAGGGTTAGCCTATGGCTACACCTTC.

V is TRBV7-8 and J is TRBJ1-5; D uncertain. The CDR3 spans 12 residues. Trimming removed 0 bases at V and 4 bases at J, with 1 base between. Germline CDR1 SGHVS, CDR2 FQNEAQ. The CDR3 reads CASSLANQPQHF. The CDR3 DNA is TGTGCCAGCAGCTTAGCAAATCAGCCCCAGCATTTT.

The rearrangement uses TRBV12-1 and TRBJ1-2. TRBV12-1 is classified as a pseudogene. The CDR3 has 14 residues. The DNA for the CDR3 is TGTGCCAGCAGCCTTCCCCCGAAAAATTATGGCTACACCTTC. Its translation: CASSLPPKNYGYTF.

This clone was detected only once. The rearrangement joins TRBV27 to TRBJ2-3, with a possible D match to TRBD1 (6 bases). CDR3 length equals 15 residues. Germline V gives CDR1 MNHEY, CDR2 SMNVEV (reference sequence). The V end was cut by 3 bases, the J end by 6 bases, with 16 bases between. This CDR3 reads CASSFWGRGTDTQYF. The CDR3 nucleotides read TGTGCCAGCAGTTTTTGGGGCAGGGGTACCGATACGCAGTATTTT.

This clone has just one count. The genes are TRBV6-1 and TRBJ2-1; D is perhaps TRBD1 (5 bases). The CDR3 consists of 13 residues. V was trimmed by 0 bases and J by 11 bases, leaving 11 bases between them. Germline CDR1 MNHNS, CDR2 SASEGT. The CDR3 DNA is TGTGCCAGCAGTGAAGCTGGGGCCCGGAAGCAGTTCTTC. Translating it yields CASSEAGARKQFF.

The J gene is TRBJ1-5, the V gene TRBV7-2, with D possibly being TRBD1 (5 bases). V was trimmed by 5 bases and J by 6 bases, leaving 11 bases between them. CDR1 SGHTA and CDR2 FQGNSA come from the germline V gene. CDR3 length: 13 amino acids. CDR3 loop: CASSPAGGQPQHF. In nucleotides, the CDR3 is TGTGCCAGCAGCCCGGCGGGGGGTCAGCCCCAGCATTTT.

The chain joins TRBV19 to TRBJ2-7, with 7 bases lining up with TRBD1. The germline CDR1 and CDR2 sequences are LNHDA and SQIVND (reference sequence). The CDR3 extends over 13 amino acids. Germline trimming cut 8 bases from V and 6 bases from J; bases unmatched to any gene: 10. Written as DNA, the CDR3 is TGTGCCAGTGAGGACAGGCCATTCGGCGAGCAGTACTTC. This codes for CASEDRPFGEQYF.

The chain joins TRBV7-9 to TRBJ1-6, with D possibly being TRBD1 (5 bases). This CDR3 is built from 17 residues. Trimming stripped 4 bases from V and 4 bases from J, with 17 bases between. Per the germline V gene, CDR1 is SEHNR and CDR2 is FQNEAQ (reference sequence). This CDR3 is CASSYAVLGEYNSPLHF. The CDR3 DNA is TGTGCCAGCAGCTATGCCGTCTTGGGGGAATATAATTCACCCCTCCACTTT.

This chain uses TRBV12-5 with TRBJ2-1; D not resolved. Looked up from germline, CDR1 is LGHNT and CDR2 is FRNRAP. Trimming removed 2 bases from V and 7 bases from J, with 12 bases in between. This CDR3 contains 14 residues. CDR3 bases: TGTGCTAGTGGTTTGTCCAGTTTAGTTAATGAGCAGTTCTTC. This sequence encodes CASGLSSLVNEQFF.

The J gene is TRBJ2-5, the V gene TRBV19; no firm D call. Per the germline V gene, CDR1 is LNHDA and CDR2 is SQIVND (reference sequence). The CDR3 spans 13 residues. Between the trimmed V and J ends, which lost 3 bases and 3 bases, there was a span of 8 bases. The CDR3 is CASSINGEETQYF. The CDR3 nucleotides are TGTGCCAGTAGTATTAACGGTGAAGAGACCCAGTACTTC. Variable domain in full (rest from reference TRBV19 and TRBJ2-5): DGGITQSPKYLFRKEGQNVTLSCEQNLNHDAMYWYRQDPGQGLRLIYYSQIVNDFQKGDIAEGYSVSREKKESFPLTVTSAQKNPTAFYLCASSINGEETQYFGPGTRLLVL.

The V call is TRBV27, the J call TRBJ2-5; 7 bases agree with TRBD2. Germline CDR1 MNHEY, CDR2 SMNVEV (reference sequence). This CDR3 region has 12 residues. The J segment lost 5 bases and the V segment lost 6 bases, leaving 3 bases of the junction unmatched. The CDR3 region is CASSYGGETQYF. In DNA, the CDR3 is TGTGCCAGCAGCTACGGGGGGGAGACCCAGTACTTC.

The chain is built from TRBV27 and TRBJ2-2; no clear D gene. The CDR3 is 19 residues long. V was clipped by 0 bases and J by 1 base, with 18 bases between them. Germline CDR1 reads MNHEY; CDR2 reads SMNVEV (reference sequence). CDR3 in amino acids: CASSLSPRTDGLNTGELFF. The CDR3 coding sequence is TGTGCCAGCAGTTTATCGCCACGGACGGATGGGCTGAACACCGGGGAGCTGTTTTTT.

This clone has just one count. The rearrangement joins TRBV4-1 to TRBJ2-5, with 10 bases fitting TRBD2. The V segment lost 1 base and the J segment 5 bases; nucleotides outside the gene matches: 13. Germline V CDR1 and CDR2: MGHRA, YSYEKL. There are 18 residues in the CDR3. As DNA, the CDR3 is TGCGCCAGCAGCCAAGCCCTTAAAGCGGGGGGGCCGAGTGAGACCCAGTACTTC. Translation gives CASSQALKAGGPSETQYF.

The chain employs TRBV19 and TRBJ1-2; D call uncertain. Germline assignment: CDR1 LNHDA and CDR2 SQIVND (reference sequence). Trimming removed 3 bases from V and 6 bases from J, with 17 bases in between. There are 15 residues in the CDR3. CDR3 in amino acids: CASSIEMSRKNGYTF. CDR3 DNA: TGTGCCAGTAGTATTGAGATGTCCAGGAAGAATGGCTACACCTTC.

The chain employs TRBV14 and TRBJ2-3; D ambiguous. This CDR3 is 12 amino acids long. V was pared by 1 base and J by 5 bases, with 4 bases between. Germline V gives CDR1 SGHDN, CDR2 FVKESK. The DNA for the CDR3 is TGTGCCAGCAGCCAAGGGGTAGATACGCAGTATTTT. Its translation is CASSQGVDTQYF.

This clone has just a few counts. The CDR3 nucleotides are TGTGCCAGCAGCCAAGTCGGGGGGGCCTACAATGAGCAGTTCTTC. It codes for CASSQVGGAYNEQFF. V is TRBV14 and J is TRBJ2-1; the match to TRBD2 covers 8 bases. V dropped 1 base and J dropped 2; count of bases not matched to a gene: 1. From germline, CDR1 is SGHDN and CDR2 FVKESK. The CDR3 runs 15 residues.

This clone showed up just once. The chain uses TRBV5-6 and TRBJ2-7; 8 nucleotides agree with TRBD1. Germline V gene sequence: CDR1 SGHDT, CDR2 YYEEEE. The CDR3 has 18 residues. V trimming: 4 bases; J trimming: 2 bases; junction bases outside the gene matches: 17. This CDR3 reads CASSAGKTDRAFTYEQYF. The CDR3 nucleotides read TGTGCCAGCAGCGCGGGAAAAACGGACAGGGCTTTTACCTACGAGCAGTACTTC.

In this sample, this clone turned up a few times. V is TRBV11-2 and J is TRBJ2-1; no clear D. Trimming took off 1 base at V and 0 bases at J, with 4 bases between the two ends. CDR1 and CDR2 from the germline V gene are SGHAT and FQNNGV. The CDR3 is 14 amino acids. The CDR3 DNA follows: TGTGCCAGCAGCTTAGGCGGCTCCTACAATGAGCAGTTCTTC. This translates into CASSLGGSYNEQFF.

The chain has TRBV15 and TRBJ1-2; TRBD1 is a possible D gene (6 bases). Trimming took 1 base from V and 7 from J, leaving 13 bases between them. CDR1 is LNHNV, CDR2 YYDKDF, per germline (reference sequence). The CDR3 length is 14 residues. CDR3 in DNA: TGTGCCACCAGCAGAGGTTCAGGGGTCGGTGGCTACACCTTC. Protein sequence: CATSRGSGVGGYTF. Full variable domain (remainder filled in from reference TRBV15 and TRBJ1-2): DAMVIQNPRYQVTQFGKPVTLSCSQTLNHNVMYWYQQKSSQAPKLLFHYYDKDFNNEADTPDNFQSRRPNTSFCFLDIRSPGLGDTAMYLCATSRGSGVGGYTFGSGTRLTVV.

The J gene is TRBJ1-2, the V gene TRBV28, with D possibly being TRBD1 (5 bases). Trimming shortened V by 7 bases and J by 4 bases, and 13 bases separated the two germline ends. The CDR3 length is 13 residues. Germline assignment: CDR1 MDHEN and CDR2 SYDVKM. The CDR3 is CASKVGGTYGYTF. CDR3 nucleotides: TGTGCCAGCAAGGTTGGGGGGACCTATGGCTACACCTTC.

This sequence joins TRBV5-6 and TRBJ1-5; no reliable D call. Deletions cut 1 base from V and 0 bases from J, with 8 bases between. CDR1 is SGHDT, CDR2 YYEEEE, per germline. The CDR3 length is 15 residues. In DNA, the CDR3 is TGTGCCAGCAGCTTGATCGCAGCTAGCAATCAGCCCCAGCATTTT. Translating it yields CASSLIAASNQPQHF.

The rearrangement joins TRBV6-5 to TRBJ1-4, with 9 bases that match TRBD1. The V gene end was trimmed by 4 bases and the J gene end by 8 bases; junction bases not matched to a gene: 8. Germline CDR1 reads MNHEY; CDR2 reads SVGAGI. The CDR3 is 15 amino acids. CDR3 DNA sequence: TGTGCCAGCAGTTTTGGGACAGGGAAGTACGAAAAACTGTTTTTT. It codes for CASSFGTGKYEKLFF.

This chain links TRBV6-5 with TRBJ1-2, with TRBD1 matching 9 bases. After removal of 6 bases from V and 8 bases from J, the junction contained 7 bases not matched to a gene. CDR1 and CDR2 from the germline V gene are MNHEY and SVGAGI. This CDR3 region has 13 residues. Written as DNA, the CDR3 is TGTGCCAGCAGGGACACAGGGGGCAGGGGCTACACCTTC. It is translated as CASRDTGGRGYTF.

The CDR3 nucleotides are TGTGCCAGCAGCCCGCGAAGTGGGGGGGCTGGGGGTGAGCAGTTCTTC. This encodes CASSPRSGGAGGEQFF. This sequence joins TRBV7-2 and TRBJ2-1; weak D call: TRBD2 (7 bases). The CDR3 is 16 residues long. V lost 5 bases and J 9 bases, leaving 23 bases between the germline ends. The V gene's germline CDR1 is SGHTA and CDR2 FQGNSA. Together with reference TRBV7-2 and TRBJ2-1, the CDR3 gives the full variable domain: GAGVSQSPSNKVTEKGKDVELRCDPISGHTALYWYRQSLGQGLEFLIYFQGNSAPDKSGLPSDRFSAERTGGSVSTLTIQRTQQEDSAVYLCASSPRSGGAGGEQFFGPGTRLTVL.

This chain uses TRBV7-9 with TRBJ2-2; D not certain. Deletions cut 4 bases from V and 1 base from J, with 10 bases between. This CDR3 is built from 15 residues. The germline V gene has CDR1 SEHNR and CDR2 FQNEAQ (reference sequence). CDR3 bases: TGTGCCAGCAGCTGGCACCTACAGAACACCGGGGAGCTGTTTTTT. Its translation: CASSWHLQNTGELFF. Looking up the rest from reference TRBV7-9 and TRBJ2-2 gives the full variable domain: DTGVSQNPRHKITKRGQNVTFRCDPISEHNRLYWYRQTLGQGPEFLTYFQNEAQLEKSRLLSDRFSAERPKGSFSTLEIQRTEQGDSAMYLCASSWHLQNTGELFFGEGSRLTVL.

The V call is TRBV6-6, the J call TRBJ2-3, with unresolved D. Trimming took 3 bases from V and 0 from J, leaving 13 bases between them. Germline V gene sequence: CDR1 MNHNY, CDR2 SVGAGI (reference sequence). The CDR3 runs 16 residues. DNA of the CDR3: TGTGCCAGCAGTTATACGAGTTATCTTAGCACAGATACGCAGTATTTT. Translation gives CASSYTSYLSTDTQYF.

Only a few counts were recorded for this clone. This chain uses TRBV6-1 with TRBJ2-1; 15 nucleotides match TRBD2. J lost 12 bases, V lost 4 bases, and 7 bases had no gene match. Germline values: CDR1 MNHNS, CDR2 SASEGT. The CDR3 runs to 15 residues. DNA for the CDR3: TGTGCCAGCAGTGCACGGACTAGCGGGGGGGCAGGGCAGTTCTTC. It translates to CASSARTSGGAGQFF.

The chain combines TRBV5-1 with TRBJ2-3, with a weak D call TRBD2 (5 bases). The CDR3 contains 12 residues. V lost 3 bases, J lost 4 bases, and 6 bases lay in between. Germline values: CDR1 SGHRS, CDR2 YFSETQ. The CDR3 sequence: CASSSEADTQYF. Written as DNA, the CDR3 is TGCGCCAGCAGCTCGGAGGCAGATACGCAGTATTTT. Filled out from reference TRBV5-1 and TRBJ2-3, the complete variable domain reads KAGVTQTPRYLIKTRGQQVTLSCSPISGHRSVSWYQQTPGQGLQFLFEYFSETQRNKGNFPGRFSGRQFSNSRSEMNVSTLELGDSALYLCASSSEADTQYFGPGTRLTVL.

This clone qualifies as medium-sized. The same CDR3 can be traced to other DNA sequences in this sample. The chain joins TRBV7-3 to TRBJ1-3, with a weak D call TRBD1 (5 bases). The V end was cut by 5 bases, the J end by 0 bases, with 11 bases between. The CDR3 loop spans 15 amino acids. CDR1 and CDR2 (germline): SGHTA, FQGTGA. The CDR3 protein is CASSPGRNSGNTIYF. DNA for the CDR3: TGTGCCAGCAGCCCGGGACGGAACTCTGGAAACACCATATATTTT.

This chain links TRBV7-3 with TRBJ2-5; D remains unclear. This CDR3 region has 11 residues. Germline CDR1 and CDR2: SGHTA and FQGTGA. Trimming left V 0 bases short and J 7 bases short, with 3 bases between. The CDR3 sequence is CASSLTGTQYF. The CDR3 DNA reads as TGTGCCAGCAGCTTAACAGGGACCCAGTACTTC. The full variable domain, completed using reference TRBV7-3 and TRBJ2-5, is GAGVSQTPSNKVTEKGKYVELRCDPISGHTALYWYRQSLGQGPEFLIYFQGTGAADDSGLPNDRFFAVRPEGSVSTLKIQRTERGDSAVYLCASSLTGTQYFGPGTRLLVL.